Below, 2 T cell receptor beta chains from the same sample are listed, as sequenced in a study of control samples from healthy donors and cancer patients. TCRdb's copy holds only in-frame clones and misses some; the assay was immunoSEQ multiplex PCR. The table has 110,000 to 150,000 clones, about 90% seen once; the top ten hold about 7.6%. Sequencing was carried out using blood. These TCRs come from a man aged 18 to 29 in good health.

Of note for this clone: This sample also contains other DNA sequences that code for the same CDR3. V usage is TRBV5-1 and J usage is TRBJ1-3; D is unresolved. Trimming removed 0 bases from V and 1 base from J, with 2 bases in between. The CDR3 totals 13 residues. The germline V gene encodes CDR1 SGHRS and CDR2 YFSETQ. Here the CDR3 reads CASSLDSGNTIYF. The CDR3 DNA is TGCGCCAGCAGCTTGGATTCTGGAAACACCATATATTTT.

The gene calls are TRBV7-2 and TRBJ2-3, with 9 bases fitting TRBD2. Per germline, CDR1 SGHTA and CDR2 FQGNSA. J was trimmed by 6 bases and V by 3 bases; bases with no gene match: 10. The CDR3 sequence is 16 residues long. The CDR3 DNA reads TGTGCCAGCAGCTTTTCGGGCGGGGGGGCCACCGATACGCAGTATTTT. Protein sequence: CASSFSGGGATDTQYF.